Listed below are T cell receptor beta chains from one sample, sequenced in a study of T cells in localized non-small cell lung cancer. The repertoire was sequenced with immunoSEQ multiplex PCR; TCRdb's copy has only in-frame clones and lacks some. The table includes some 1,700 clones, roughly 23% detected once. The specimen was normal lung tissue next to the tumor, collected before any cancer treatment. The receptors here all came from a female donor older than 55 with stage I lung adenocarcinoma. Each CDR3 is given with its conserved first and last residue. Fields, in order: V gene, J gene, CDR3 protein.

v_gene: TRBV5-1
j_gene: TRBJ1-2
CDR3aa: CASSFLGRQGDGYTF

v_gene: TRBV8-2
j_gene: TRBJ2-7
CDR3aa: CASPSDGEIYEQYF

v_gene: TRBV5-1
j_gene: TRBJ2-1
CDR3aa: CASSLGGTTYNEQFF

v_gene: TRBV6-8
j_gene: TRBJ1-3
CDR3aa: CASSYGGTDSGNTIYF

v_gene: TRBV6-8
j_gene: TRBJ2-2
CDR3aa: CASSLAPLSNTGELFF

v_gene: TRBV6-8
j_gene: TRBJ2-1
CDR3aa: CASSSWTGPSYNEQFF

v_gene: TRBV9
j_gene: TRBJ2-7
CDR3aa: CASRWREGLSPNYEQYF

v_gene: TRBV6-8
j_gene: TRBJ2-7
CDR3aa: CASSSFGSAGSAYEQYF

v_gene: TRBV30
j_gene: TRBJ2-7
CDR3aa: CAWSSDGSYEQYF

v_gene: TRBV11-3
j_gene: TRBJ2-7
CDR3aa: CASSLGGVGYEQYF

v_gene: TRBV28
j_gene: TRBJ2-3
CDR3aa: CASSPGGSAAQYF

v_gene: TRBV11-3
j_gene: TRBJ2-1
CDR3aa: CASSLVSANNEQFF

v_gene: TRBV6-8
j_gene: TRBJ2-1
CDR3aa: CATASQGSYNEQFF

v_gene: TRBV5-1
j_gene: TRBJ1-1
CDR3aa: CASSLWHKKMNTEAFF

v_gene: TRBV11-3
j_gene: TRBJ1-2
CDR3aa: CASSLEQGVNYGYTF

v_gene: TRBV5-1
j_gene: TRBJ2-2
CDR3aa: CASSLEATGENTGELFF

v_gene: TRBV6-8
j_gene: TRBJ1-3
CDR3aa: CASLSRGSGNTIYF

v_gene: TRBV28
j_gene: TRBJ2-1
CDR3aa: CASSLSSGRRDEQFF

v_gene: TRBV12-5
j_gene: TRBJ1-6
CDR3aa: CASGSGTGVSPLHF

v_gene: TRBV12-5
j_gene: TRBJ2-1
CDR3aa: CASGSGTSGGGDEQFF

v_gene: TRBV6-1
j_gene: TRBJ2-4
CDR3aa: CASSEGLAKNIQYF

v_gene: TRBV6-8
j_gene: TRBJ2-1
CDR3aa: CASSPRGWREGFF

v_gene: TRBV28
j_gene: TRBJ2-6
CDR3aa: CASSLSGANVLTF

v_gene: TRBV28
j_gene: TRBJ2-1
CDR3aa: CASTSAYDEQFF

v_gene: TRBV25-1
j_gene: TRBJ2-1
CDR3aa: CASTGGASFNEQFF

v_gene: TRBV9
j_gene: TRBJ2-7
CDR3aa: CASSEMGVSSYEQYF

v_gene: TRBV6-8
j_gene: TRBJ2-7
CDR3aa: CASSYPTNEQYF

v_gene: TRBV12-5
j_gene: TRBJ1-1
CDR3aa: CASGTLNTEAFF

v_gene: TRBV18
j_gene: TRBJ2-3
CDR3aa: CASSPPEDTGTQYF

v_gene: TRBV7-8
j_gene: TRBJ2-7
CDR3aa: CASSRQGANEQYF

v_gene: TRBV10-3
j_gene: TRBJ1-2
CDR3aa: CAISEQAGNYGYTF

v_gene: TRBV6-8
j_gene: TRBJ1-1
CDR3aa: CASRAGEAFMNTEAFF

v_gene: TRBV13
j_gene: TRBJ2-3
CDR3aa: CASSPGLSGADTQYF

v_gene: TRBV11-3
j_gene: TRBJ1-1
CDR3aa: CASSQARGHTEAFF

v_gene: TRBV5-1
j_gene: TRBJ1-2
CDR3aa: CASSLGGGSSDYGYTF

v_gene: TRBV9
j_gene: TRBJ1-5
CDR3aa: CATGLDSNQPQHF

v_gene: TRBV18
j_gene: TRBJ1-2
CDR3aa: CASSPPARVMFGYTF

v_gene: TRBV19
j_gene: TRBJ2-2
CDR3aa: CASSKKASGELTGELFF

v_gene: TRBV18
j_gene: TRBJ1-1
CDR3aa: CASSPRDRILNTEAFF

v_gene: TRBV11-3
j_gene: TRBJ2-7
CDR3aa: CASSPRQGPQYEQYF

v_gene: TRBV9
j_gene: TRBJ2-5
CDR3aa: CASSPHRPGLAGSETQYF

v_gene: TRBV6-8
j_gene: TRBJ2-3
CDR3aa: CASSYTGGGTDTQYF